This T cell receptor (beta chain) was captured in a study of T-cell reconstitution after alpha-beta-depleted transplantation in children. General study points: Alpha-beta T cells about two months after transplant reportedly derived from several hundred expanded graft clones. For some patients, TCRbeta diversity was high at day 60 because of recipient T cells and thymic progenitors that survived.

CDR1 and CDR2 (germline): MDHEN, SYDVKM. The V and J ends lost 2 bases and 2 bases respectively, with 13 bases between them. CDR3 size: 15 residues. During its preparation, the TCRbeta library received unique molecular identifiers. TCRdb reanalysed the PCR reads using MiXCR and keeps one entry per CDR3 protein. The sample contains around 500,000 distinct CDR3 sequences, more than 20% of which appear only once. In its sample, this clonotype was seen a few times. No antigen is known for it. The sequence was obtained from a boy under three years old who had a stem cell transplant for acute myeloid leukemia, so the T cells may come from the graft donor. The chain joins TRBV28 to TRBJ2-7; the D gene could be TRBD1 or TRBD2 (5 bases each). The sequences come from PBMCs, mostly from graft donor cells, collected 360 days after TCRalphabeta/CD19-depleted stem cell transplant. DNA of the CDR3: TGTGCCAGCAGTTTAGTCCGGGGCGCCCCCTACGAGCAGTACGTC. This translates into CASSLVRGAPYEQYV.